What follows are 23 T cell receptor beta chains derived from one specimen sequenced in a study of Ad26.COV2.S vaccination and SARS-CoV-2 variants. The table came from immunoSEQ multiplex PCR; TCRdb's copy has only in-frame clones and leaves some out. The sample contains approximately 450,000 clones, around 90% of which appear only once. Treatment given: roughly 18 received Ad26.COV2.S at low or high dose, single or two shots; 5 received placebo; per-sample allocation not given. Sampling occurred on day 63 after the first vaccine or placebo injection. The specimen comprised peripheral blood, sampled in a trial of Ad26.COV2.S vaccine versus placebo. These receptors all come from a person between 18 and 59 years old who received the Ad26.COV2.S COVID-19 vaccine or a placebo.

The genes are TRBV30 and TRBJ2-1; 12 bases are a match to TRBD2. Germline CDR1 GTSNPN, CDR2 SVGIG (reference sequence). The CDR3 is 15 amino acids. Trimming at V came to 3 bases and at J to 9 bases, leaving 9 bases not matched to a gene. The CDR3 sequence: CAWRTTSGRNGEQFF. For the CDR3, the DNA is TGTGCCTGGAGAACAACTAGCGGGAGGAACGGTGAGCAGTTCTTC. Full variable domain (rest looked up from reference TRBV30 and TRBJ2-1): SQTIHQWPATLVQPVGSPLSLECTVEGTSNPNLYWYRQAAGRGLQLLFYSVGIGQISSEVPQNLSASRPQDRQFILSSKKLLLSDSGFYLCAWRTTSGRNGEQFFGPGTRLTVL.

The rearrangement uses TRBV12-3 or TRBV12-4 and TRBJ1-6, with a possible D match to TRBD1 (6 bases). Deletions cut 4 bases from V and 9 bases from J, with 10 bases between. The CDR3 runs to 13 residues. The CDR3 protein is CASSSGGGSPLHF. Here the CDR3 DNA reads TGTGCCAGCAGTTCCGGAGGGGGTTCACCCCTCCACTTT.

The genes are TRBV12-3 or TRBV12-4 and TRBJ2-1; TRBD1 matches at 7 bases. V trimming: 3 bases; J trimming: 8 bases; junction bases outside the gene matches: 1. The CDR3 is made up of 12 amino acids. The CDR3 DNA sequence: TGTGCCAGCAGTTTTCAGGGGGATGAGCAGTTCTTC. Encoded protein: CASSFQGDEQFF.

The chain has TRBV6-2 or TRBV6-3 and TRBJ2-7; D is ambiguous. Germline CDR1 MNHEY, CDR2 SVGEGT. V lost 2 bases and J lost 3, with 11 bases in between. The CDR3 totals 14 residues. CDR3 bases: TGTGCCAGCAGTTACGGGCAGGCCTTCTACGAGCAGTACTTC. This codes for CASSYGQAFYEQYF.

DNA of the CDR3: TGTGCCAGCAGCTTTTATCCAGGGAACACCGGGGAGCTGTTTTTT. The encoded protein is CASSFYPGNTGELFF. The chain has TRBV7-2 and TRBJ2-2; no clear D gene. The CDR3 length is 15 residues. V was pared by 3 bases and J by 1 base, with 9 bases between. Per the germline V gene, CDR1 is SGHTA and CDR2 is FQGNSA.

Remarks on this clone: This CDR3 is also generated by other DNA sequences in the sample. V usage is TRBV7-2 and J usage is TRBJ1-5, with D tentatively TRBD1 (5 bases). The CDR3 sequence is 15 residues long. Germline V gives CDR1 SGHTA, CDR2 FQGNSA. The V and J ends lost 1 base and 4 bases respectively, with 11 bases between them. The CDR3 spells CASSLGGAGNQPQHF. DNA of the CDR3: TGTGCCAGCAGCTTAGGAGGGGCGGGAAATCAGCCCCAGCATTTT. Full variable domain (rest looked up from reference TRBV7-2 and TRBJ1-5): GAGVSQSPSNKVTEKGKDVELRCDPISGHTALYWYRQSLGQGLEFLIYFQGNSAPDKSGLPSDRFSAERTGGSVSTLTIQRTQQEDSAVYLCASSLGGAGNQPQHFGDGTRLSIL.

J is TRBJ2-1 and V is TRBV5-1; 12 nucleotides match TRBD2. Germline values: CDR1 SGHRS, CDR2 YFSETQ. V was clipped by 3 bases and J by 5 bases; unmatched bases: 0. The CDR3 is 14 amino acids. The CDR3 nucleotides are TGCGCCAGCAGCTGGACTAGCGGGGACAATGAGCAGTTCTTC. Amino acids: CASSWTSGDNEQFF.

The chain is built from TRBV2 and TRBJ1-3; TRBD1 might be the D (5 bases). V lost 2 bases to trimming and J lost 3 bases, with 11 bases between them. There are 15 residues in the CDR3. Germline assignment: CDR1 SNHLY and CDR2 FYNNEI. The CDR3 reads CASSELGRVGNTIYF. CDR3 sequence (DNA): TGTGCCAGCAGTGAACTTGGCAGGGTTGGAAACACCATATATTTT.

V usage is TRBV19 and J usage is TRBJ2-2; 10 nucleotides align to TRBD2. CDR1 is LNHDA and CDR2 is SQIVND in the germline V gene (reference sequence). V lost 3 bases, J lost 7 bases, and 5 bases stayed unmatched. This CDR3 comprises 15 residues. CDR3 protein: CASSMLAGAVGELFF. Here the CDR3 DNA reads TGTGCCAGTAGTATGCTAGCGGGAGCGGTCGGGGAGCTGTTTTTT.

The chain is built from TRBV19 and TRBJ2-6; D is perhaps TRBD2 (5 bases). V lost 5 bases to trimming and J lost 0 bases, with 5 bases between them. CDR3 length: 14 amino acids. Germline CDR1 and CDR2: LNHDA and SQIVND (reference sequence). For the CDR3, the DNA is TGTGCCAGTAGTGGGAGCTCTGGGGCCAACGTCCTGACTTTC. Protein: CASSGSSGANVLTF. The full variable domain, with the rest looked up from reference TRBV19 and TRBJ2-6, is DGGITQSPKYLFRKEGQNVTLSCEQNLNHDAMYWYRQDPGQGLRLIYYSQIVNDFQKGDIAEGYSVSREKKESFPLTVTSAQKNPTAFYLCASSGSSGANVLTFGAGSRLTVL.

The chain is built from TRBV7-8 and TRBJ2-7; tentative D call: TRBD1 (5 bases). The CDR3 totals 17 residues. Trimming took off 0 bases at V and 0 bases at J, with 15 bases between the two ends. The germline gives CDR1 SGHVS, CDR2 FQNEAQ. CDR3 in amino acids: CASSLALSGISSYEQYF. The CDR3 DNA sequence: TGTGCCAGCAGCTTAGCGCTGTCAGGGATTAGCTCCTACGAGCAGTACTTC.

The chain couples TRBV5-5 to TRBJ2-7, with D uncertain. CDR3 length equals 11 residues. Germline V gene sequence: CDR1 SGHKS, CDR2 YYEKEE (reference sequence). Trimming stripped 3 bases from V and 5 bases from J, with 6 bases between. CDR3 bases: TGTGCCAGCAGCTCCTTCGACGAGCAGTACTTC. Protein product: CASSSFDEQYF.

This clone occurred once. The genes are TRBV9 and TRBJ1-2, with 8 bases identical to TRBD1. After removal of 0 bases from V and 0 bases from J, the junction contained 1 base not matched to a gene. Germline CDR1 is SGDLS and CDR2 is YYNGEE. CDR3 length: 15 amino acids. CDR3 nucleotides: TGTGCCAGCAGCGTAGGGACAGGGACTAACTATGGCTACACCTTC. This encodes CASSVGTGTNYGYTF.

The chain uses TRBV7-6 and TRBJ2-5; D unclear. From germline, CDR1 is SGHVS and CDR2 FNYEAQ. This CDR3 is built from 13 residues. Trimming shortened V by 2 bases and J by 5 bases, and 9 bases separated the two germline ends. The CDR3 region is CASSLQTRETQYF. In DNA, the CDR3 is TGTGCCAGCAGCTTACAGACCAGGGAGACCCAGTACTTC.

CDR3: CASSLRLAGDEQFF. The DNA of the CDR3 is TGTGCCAGCAGCTTAAGACTAGCGGGAGATGAGCAGTTCTTC. This chain links TRBV4-2 with TRBJ2-1, with TRBD2 matching over 12 bases. This CDR3 contains 14 residues. Germline values: CDR1 LGHNA, CDR2 YNFKEQ. J was trimmed by 8 bases and V by 5 bases; bases with no gene match: 4.

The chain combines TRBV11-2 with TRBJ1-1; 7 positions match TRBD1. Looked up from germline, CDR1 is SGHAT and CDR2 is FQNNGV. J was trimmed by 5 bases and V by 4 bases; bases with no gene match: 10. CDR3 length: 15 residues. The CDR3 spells CASSSARQGKTEAFF. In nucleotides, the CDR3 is TGTGCCAGCAGCTCTGCTAGACAGGGTAAGACTGAAGCTTTCTTT.

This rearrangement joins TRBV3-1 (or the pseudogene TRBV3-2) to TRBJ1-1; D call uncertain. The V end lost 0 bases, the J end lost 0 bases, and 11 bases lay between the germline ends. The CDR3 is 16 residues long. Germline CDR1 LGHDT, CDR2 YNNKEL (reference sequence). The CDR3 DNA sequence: TGTGCCAGCAGCCAAGAGGGCCTTATGGTGAACACTGAAGCTTTCTTT. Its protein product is CASSQEGLMVNTEAFF.

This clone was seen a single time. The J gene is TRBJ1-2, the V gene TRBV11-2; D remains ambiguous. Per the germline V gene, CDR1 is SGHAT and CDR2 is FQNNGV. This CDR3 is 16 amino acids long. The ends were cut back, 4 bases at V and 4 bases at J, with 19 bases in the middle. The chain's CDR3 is CASSSDEGLVSYGYTF. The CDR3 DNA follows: TGTGCCAGCAGCTCAGACGAAGGGCTTGTTAGCTATGGCTACACCTTC. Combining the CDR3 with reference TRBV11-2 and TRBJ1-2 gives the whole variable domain EAGVAQSPRYKIIEKRQSVAFWCNPISGHATLYWYQQILGQGPKLLIQFQNNGVVDDSQLPKDRFSAERLKGVDSTLKIQPAKLEDSAVYLCASSSDEGLVSYGYTFGSGTRLTVV.

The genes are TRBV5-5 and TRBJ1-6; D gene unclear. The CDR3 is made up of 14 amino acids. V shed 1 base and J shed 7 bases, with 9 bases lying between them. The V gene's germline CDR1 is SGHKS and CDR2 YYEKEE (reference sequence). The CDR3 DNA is TGTGCCAGCAGCTTGTCCAGCTTAAATTCACCCCTCCACTTT. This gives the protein CASSLSSLNSPLHF. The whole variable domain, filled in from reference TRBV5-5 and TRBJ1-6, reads DAGVTQSPTHLIKTRGQQVTLRCSPISGHKSVSWYQQVLGQGPQFIFQYYEKEERGRGNFPDRFSARQFPNYSSELNVNALLLGDSALYLCASSLSSLNSPLHFGNGTRLTVT.

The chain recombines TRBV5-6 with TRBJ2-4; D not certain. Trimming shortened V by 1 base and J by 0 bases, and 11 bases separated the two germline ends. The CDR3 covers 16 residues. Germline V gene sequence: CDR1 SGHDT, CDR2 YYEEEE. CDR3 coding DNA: TGTGCCAGCAGCTTGTCATTGGGTTTAGCCAAAAACATTCAGTACTTC. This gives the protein CASSLSLGLAKNIQYF.

CDR3 residues: CASSYPGLGRNDYGYTF. CDR3 nucleotide sequence: TGTGCCAGCAGTTACCCCGGATTGGGGAGGAATGACTATGGCTACACCTTC. V usage is TRBV6-2 or TRBV6-3 and J usage is TRBJ1-2; D gene unclear. Germline CDR1 is MNHEY and CDR2 is SVGEGT. This CDR3 has 17 residues. V shed 2 bases and J shed 3 bases, with 19 bases lying between them.

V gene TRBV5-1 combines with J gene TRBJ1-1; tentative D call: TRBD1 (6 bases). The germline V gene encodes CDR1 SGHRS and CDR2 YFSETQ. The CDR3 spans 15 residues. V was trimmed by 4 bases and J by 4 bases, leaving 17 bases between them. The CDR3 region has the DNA TGCGCCAGCAGCCCACAGGGCCTTCAAAGCACTGAAGCTTTCTTT. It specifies CASSPQGLQSTEAFF.

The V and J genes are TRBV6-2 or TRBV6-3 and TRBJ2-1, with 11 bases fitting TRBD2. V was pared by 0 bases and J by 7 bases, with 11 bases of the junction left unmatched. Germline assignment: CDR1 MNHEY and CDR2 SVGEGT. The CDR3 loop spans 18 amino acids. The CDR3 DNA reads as TGTGCCAGCAGTTACTCCCCTAGCGGGAGGTGGGTGCGGAATGAGCAGTTCTTC. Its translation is CASSYSPSGRWVRNEQFF.